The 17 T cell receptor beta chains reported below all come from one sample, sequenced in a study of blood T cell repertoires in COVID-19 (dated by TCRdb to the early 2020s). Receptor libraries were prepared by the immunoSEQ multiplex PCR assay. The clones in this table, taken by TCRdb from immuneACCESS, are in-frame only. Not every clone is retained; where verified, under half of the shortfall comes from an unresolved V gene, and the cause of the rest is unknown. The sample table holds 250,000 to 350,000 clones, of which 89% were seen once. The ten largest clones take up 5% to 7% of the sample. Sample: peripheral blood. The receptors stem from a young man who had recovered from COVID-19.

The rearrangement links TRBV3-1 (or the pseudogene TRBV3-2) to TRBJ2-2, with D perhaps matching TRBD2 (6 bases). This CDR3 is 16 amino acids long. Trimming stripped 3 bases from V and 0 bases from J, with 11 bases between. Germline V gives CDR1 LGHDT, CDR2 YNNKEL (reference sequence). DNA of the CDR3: TGTGCCAGCAGCCATAGCGGTCGAGCGAACACCGGGGAGCTGTTTTTT. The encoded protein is CASSHSGRANTGELFF.

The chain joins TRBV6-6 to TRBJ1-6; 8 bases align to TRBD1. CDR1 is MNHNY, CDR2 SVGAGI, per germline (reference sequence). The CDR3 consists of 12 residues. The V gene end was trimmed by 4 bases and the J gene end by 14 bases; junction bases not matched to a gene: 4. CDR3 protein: CASSFPGQALHF. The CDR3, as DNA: TGTGCCAGCAGTTTCCCGGGACAGGCCCTCCACTTT.

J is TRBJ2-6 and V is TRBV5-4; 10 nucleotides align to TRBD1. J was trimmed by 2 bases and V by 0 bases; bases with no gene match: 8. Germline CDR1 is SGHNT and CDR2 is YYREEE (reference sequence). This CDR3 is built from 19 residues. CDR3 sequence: CASSLATGTGDTGANVLTF. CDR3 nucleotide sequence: TGTGCCAGCAGCTTGGCTACAGGGACAGGGGATACTGGGGCCAACGTCCTGACTTTC.

CDR3 in DNA: TGTGCTAGTGGTTGGGGCGATTCACCCCTCCACTTT. This codes for CASGWGDSPLHF. The gene calls are TRBV12-5 and TRBJ1-6; TRBD1 might be the D (5 bases). Germline V gives CDR1 LGHNT, CDR2 FRNRAP. The V and J ends lost 4 bases and 8 bases respectively, with 6 bases between them. The CDR3 has 12 amino acids. The variable domain in full, completed from reference TRBV12-5 and TRBJ1-6, reads DARVTQTPRHKVTEMGQEVTMRCQPILGHNTVFWYRQTMMQGLELLAYFRNRAPLDDSGMPKDRFSAEMPDATLATLKIQPSEPRDSAVYFCASGWGDSPLHFGNGTRLTVT.

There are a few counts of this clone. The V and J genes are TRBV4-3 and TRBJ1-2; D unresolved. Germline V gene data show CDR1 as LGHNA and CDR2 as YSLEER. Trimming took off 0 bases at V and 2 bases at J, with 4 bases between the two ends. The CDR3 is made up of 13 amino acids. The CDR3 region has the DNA TGCGCCAGCAGCCAAGACCTCAACTATGGCTACACCTTC. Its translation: CASSQDLNYGYTF.

The CDR3 sequence is CASSSLAGLNTGELFF. Here the CDR3 DNA reads TGCGCCAGCAGCTCCTTAGCGGGACTGAACACCGGGGAGCTGTTTTTT. The J gene is TRBJ2-2, the V gene TRBV5-1; 8 bases are shared with TRBD2. The CDR3 is 16 residues long. Germline V gives CDR1 SGHRS, CDR2 YFSETQ. The V segment lost 3 bases and the J segment 1 base; nucleotides outside the gene matches: 5.

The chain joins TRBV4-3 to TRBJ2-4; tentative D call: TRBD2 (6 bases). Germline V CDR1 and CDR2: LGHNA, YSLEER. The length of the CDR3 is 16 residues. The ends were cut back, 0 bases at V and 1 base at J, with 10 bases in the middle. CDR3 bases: TGCGCCAGCAGCCAAGAATTCGGGGGTGCCAAAAACATTCAGTACTTC. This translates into CASSQEFGGAKNIQYF.

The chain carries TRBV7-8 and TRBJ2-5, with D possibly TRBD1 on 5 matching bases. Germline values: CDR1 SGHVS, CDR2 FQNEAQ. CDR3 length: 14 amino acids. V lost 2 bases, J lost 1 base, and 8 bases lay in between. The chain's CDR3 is CASSLSRVQETQYF. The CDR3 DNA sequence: TGTGCCAGCAGCTTATCCAGGGTCCAAGAGACCCAGTACTTC.

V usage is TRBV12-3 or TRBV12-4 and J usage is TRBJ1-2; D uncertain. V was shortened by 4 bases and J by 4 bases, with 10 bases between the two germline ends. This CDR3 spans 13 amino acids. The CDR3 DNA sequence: TGTGCCAGCAGTTACCGGGATCCCTATGGCTACACCTTC. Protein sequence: CASSYRDPYGYTF.

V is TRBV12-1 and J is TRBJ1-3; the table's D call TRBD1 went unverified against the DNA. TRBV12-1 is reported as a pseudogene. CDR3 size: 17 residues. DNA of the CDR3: TGTGCCAGCAGCTTTGGAGGGGGCGGAAGCTCTGGAAACACCATATATTTT. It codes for CASSFGGGGSSGNTIYF.

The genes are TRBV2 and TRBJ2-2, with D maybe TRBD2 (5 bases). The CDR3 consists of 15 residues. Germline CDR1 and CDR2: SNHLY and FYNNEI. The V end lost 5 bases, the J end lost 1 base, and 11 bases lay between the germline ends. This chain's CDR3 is CASSPEGLNTGELFF. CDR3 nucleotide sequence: TGTGCCAGCAGTCCCGAGGGTTTGAACACCGGGGAGCTGTTTTTT.

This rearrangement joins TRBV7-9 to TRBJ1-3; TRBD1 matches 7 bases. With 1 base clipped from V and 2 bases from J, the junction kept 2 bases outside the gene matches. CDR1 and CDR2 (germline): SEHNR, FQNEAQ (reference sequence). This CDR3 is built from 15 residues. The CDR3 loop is CASSLGQGPGNTIYF. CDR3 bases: TGTGCCAGCAGCTTAGGACAGGGTCCTGGAAACACCATATATTTT.

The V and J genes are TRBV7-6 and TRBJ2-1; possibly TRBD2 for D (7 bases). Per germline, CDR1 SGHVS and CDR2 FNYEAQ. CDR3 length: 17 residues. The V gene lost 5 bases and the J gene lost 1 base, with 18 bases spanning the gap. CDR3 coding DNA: TGTGCCAGCAGCAATAGTGGGAGGGACATATCCTACAATGAGCAGTTCTTC. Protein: CASSNSGRDISYNEQFF.

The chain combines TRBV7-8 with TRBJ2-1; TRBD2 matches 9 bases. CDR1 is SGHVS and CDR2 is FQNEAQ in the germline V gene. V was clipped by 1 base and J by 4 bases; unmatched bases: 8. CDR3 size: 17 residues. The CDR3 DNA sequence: TGTGCCAGCAGCTTAGAGTTGGTCGGACTAGCGTACAATGAGCAGTTCTTC. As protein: CASSLELVGLAYNEQFF.

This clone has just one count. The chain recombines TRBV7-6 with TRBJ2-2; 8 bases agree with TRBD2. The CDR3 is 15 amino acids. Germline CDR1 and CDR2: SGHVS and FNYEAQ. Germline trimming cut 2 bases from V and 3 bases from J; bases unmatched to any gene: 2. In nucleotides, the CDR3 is TGTGCCAGCAGCTTAAGCGGGGGTTACACCGGGGAGCTGTTTTTT. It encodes CASSLSGGYTGELFF.

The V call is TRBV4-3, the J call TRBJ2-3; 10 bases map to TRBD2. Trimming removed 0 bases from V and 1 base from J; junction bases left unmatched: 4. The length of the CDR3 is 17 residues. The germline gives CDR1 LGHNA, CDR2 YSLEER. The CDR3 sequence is CASSQEYSGGRTDTQYF. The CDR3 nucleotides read TGCGCCAGCAGCCAAGAATATAGCGGGGGGCGCACAGATACGCAGTATTTT.

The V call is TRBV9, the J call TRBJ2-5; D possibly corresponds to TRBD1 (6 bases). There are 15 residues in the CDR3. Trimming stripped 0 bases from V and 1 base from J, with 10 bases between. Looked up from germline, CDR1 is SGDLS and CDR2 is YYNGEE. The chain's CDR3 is CASSVAPGVQETQYF. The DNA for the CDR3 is TGTGCCAGCAGCGTAGCGCCAGGGGTCCAAGAGACCCAGTACTTC.